This is a list of T cell receptor beta chains from one sample in a study of beta chain features in type 1 diabetes. TCRdb keeps only in-frame clones here, not all; method: immunoSEQ multiplex PCR. Of over 500,000 clones in the sample, 15% to 19% were seen once. The sample comprised naive CD4+ T cells from blood. The receptor set was obtained from a man in his late teens or twenties in good health. The CDR3 runs from the conserved cysteine through the conserved F or W. Each record gives: D gene, J gene, V gene, clone size, CDR3 protein, CDR3 DNA. A D gene is named only where the DNA matches it firmly. The size field is filled for only some rows; it gives once, few, many or a size class.

D: TRBD1; J: TRBJ1-2; V: TRBV7-2; size: NA; CDR3: CASSLPLGQGKNGYTF; DNA: TGTGCCAGCAGCTTACCCCTCGGACAGGGTAAGAATGGCTACACCTTC
D: NA; J: TRBJ2-1; V: TRBV7-2; size: few; CDR3: CASSLGQVGGEQFF; DNA: TGTGCCAGCAGCTTAGGACAGGTGGGTGGTGAGCAGTTCTTC
D: TRBD2; J: TRBJ2-5; V: TRBV9; size: few; CDR3: CASSVTSGGETQYF; DNA: TGTGCCAGCAGCGTAACTAGCGGGGGAGAGACCCAGTACTTC
D: NA; J: TRBJ1-2; V: TRBV28; size: few; CDR3: CASSAPWQGRFANYGYTF; DNA: TGTGCCAGCAGTGCTCCGTGGCAGGGGAGATTTGCTAACTATGGCTACACCTTC
D: NA; J: TRBJ2-7; V: TRBV28; size: NA; CDR3: CASSRPGGEQYF; DNA: TGTGCCAGCAGTCGCCCAGGAGGCGAGCAGTACTTC
D: NA; J: TRBJ2-7; V: TRBV4-2; size: NA; CDR3: CASSQDGTTQEEQYF; DNA: TGTGCCAGCAGCCAAGATGGGACAACCCAAGAAGAGCAGTACTTC
D: TRBD2; J: TRBJ2-3; V: TRBV6-5; size: NA; CDR3: CASSYSGGGRTDTQYF; DNA: TGTGCCAGCAGTTACTCCGGCGGGGGTCGCACAGATACGCAGTATTTT
D: NA; J: TRBJ2-1; V: TRBV5-1; size: few; CDR3: CASSFGGYRDNEQFF; DNA: TGCGCCAGCAGCTTTGGGGGATATAGGGACAATGAGCAGTTCTTC
D: TRBD2; J: TRBJ2-7; V: TRBV15; size: NA; CDR3: CATSRDRGGSYEQYF; DNA: TGTGCCACCAGCAGAGATCGGGGGGGCTCCTACGAGCAGTACTTC
D: NA; J: TRBJ2-2; V: TRBV7-8; size: NA; CDR3: CASSSPRDLYTGELFF; DNA: TGTGCCAGCAGCTCGCCCCGGGACCTCTATACCGGGGAGCTGTTTTTT
D: NA; J: TRBJ2-3; V: TRBV4-2; size: few; CDR3: CASSQEARPGGEDTQYF; DNA: TGTGCCAGCAGCCAAGAGGCTAGGCCCGGGGGTGAAGATACGCAGTATTTT
D: NA; J: TRBJ2-1; V: TRBV9; size: few; CDR3: CASSVGLGLSEQFF; DNA: TGTGCCAGCAGCGTAGGACTGGGACTCAGTGAGCAGTTCTTC
D: NA; J: TRBJ2-7; V: TRBV5-4; size: few; CDR3: CASSSQRGTYEQYF; DNA: TGTGCCAGCAGTTCCCAACGGGGGACCTACGAGCAGTACTTC
D: NA; J: TRBJ1-2; V: TRBV18; size: NA; CDR3: CASSPMETGNGCTF; DNA: TGTGCCAGCTCGCCGATGGAAACAGGAAATGGCTGCACCTTC
D: NA; J: TRBJ2-7; V: TRBV19; size: NA; CDR3: CASSIEGLRDEQYF; DNA: TGTGCCAGTAGTATAGAGGGCCTCCGGGACGAGCAGTACTTC
D: NA; J: TRBJ2-5; V: TRBV27; size: NA; CDR3: CASSRDILGEETQYF; DNA: TGTGCCAGCAGCAGGGACATCCTGGGGGAAGAGACCCAGTACTTC
D: TRBD2; J: TRBJ2-3; V: TRBV5-1; size: few; CDR3: CASSLMAGGPVDTQYF; DNA: TGCGCCAGCAGCTTGATGGCGGGGGGGCCTGTAGATACGCAGTATTTT
D: NA; J: TRBJ2-1; V: TRBV11-2; size: few; CDR3: CASSPVSGDGEQFF; DNA: TGTGCCAGCAGCCCGGTTTCCGGGGACGGTGAGCAGTTCTTC
D: NA; J: TRBJ2-5; V: TRBV5-1; size: NA; CDR3: CASSLADQRGTQYF; DNA: TGCGCCAGCAGCTTGGCGGATCAACGCGGGACCCAGTACTTC
D: TRBD1; J: TRBJ1-2; V: TRBV20-1; size: few; CDR3: CSARTGRGYTF; DNA: TGCAGTGCTAGGACAGGGAGAGGCTACACCTTC
D: TRBD1; J: TRBJ1-1; V: TRBV18; size: few; CDR3: CASSPQIGTGGMDTEAFF; DNA: TGTGCCAGCTCACCCCAGATCGGGACAGGGGGCATGGACACTGAAGCTTTCTTT
D: NA; J: TRBJ1-4; V: TRBV27; size: few; CDR3: CASRRSRVGKLFF; DNA: TGTGCCAGCAGACGATCCAGGGTTGGAAAACTGTTTTTT
D: NA; J: TRBJ2-3; V: TRBV10-3; size: NA; CDR3: CAISLHGPGEVTQYF; DNA: TGTGCCATCAGCTTACACGGTCCAGGGGAAGTTACGCAGTATTTT
D: TRBD1; J: TRBJ1-2; V: TRBV5-4; size: few; CDR3: CASSSTTGGEHGYTF; DNA: TGTGCCAGCAGCTCTACGACAGGGGGCGAGCATGGCTACACCTTC
D: NA; J: TRBJ1-2; V: TRBV19; size: NA; CDR3: CASSMVMGFGYTF; DNA: TGTGCCAGTAGTATGGTAATGGGGTTTGGCTACACCTTC
D: NA; J: TRBJ1-2; V: TRBV6-6; size: NA; CDR3: CASRPTTAYYTF; DNA: TGTGCCAGCCGCCCGACGACAGCCTATTACACCTTC
D: NA; J: TRBJ2-7; V: TRBV6-5; size: few; CDR3: CASSYSMGPTSYEQYF; DNA: TGTGCCAGCAGTTACTCGATGGGCCCTACATCCTACGAGCAGTACTTC
D: NA; J: TRBJ1-1; V: TRBV28; size: NA; CDR3: CASSSIGGEKTEAFF; DNA: TGTGCCAGCAGCTCTATTGGGGGAGAAAAAACTGAAGCTTTCTTT
D: NA; J: TRBJ2-5; V: TRBV6-1; size: few; CDR3: CASSEVAGTHPSETQYF; DNA: TGTGCCAGCAGTGAAGTGGCGGGGACACACCCTAGTGAGACCCAGTACTTC
D: TRBD2; J: TRBJ2-7; V: TRBV6-6; size: few; CDR3: CASSYGAGVAYEQYF; DNA: TGTGCCAGCAGTTACGGAGCGGGAGTAGCTTACGAGCAGTACTTC
D: TRBD1; J: TRBJ2-5; V: TRBV7-2; size: NA; CDR3: CASRLLGQSQETQYF; DNA: TGTGCCAGCAGACTACTGGGACAGTCCCAAGAGACCCAGTACTTC
D: NA; J: TRBJ1-5; V: TRBV5-6; size: NA; CDR3: CASSLDRVNQPQHF; DNA: TGTGCCAGCAGCCTGGACAGAGTAAATCAGCCCCAGCATTTT